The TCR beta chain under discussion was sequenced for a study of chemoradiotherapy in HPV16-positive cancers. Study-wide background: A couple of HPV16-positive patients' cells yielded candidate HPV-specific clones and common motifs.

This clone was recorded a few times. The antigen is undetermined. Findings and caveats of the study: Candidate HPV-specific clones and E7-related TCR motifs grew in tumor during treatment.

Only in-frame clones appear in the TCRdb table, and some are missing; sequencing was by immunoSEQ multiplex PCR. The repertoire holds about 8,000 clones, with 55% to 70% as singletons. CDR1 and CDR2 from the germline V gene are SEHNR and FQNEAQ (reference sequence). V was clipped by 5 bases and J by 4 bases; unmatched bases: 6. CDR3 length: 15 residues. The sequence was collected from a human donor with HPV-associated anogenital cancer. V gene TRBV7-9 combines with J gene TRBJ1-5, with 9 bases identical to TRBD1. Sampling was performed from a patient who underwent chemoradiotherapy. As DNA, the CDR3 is TGTGCCAGCAGCACGGGACAGGGCTGGAATCAGCCCCAGCATTTT. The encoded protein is CASSTGQGWNQPQHF.